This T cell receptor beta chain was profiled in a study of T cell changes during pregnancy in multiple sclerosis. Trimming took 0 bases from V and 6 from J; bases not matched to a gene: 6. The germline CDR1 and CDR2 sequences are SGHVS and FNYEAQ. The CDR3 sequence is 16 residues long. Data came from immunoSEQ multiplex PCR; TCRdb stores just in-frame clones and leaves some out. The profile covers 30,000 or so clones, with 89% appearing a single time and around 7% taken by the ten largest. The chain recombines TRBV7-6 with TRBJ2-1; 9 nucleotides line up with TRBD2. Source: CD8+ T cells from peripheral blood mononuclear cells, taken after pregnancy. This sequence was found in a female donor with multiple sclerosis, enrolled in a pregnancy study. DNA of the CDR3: TGTGCCAGCAGCTTAGCGGGCGGGAGGGTCGGCAATGAGCAGTTCTTC. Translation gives CASSLAGGRVGNEQFF.